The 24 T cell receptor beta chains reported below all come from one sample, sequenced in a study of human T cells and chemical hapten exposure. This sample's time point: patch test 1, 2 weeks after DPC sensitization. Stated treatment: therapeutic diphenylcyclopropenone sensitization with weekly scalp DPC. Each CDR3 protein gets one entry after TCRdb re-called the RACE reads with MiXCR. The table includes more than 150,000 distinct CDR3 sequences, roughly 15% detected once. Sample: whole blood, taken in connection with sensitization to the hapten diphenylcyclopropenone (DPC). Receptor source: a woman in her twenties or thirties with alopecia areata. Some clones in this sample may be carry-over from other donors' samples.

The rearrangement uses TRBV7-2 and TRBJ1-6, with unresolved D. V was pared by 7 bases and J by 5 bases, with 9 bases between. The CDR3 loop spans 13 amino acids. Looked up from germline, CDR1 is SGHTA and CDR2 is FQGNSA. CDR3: CASIAQNNSPLHF. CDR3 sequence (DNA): TGTGCCAGCATAGCACAGAATAATTCACCCCTCCACTTT.

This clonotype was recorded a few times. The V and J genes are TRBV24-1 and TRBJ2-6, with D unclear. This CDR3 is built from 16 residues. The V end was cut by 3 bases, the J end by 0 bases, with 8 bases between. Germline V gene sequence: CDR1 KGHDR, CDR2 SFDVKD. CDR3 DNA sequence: TGTGCCACCAGTGATCCCGAGTCCTCTGGGGCCAACGTCCTGACTTTC. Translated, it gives CATSDPESSGANVLTF.

The CDR3: CASSLDQSYEQYF. CDR3 in DNA: TGCGCCAGCAGCTTGGACCAGTCCTACGAGCAGTACTTC. V is TRBV5-1 and J is TRBJ2-7; D gene ambiguous. The CDR3 runs to 13 residues. Per germline, CDR1 SGHRS and CDR2 YFSETQ. The ends were cut back, 0 bases at V and 1 base at J, with 5 bases in the middle.

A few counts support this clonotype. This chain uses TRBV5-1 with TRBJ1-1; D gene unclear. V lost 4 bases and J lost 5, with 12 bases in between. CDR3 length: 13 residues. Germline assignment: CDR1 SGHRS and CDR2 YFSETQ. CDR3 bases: TGCGCCAGCAGCCCCCGGTCGGGGACTGAAGCTTTCTTT. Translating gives CASSPRSGTEAFF.

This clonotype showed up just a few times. CDR3 nucleotides: TGTGCCAGCAGTTTTACTGGAGCGCGTAGCAATCAGCCCCAGCATTTT. It specifies CASSFTGARSNQPQHF. The rearrangement joins TRBV28 to TRBJ1-5; no definite D call. V was trimmed by 3 bases and J by 0 bases, leaving 12 bases between them. CDR3 size: 16 residues. CDR1 is MDHEN, CDR2 SYDVKM, per germline. The full variable domain, in which reference TRBV28 and TRBJ1-5 provide the parts outside the CDR3, is DVKVTQSSRYLVKRTGEKVFLECVQDMDHENMFWYRQDPGLGLRLIYFSYDVKMKEKGDIPEGYSVSREKKERFSLILESASTNQTSMYLCASSFTGARSNQPQHFGDGTRLSIL.

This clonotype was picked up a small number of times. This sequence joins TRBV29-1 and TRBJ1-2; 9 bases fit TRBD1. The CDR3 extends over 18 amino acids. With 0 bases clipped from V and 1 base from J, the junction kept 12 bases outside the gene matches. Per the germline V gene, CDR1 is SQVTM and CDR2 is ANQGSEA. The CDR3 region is CSVEDRDRDSIFNYGYTF. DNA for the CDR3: TGCAGCGTTGAAGACCGGGACAGGGACTCGATTTTTAACTATGGCTACACCTTC. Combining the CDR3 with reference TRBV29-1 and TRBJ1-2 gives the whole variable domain SAVISQKPSRDICQRGTSLTIQCQVDSQVTMMFWYRQQPGQSLTLIATANQGSEATYESGFVIDKFPISRPNLTFSTLTVSNMSPEDSSIYLCSVEDRDRDSIFNYGYTFGSGTRLTVV.

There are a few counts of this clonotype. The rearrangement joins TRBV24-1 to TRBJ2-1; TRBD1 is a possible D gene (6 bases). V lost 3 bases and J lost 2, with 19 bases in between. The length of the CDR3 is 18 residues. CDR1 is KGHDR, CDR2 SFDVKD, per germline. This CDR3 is CATSDPAPSDSTYNEQFF. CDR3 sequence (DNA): TGTGCCACCAGTGATCCAGCGCCGTCGGACAGTACCTACAATGAGCAGTTCTTC.

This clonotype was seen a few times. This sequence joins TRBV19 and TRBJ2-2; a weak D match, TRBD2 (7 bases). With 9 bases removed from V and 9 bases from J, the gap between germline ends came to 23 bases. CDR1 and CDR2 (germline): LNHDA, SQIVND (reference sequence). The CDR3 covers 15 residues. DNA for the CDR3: TGTGCCAGCTCCCCCGGGGGGCGATCATCAAGGGAGCTGTTTTTT. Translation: CASSPGGRSSRELFF.

CDR3 amino acids: CASSLFSGAGNTIYF. In DNA form, the CDR3 reads TGTGCCAGCAGCTTGTTTTCGGGAGCCGGAAACACCATATATTTT. This rearrangement joins TRBV5-5 to TRBJ1-3; no definite D call. This CDR3 has 15 amino acids. CDR1 and CDR2 (germline): SGHKS, YYEKEE (reference sequence). Trimming took off 1 base at V and 4 bases at J, with 12 bases between the two ends.

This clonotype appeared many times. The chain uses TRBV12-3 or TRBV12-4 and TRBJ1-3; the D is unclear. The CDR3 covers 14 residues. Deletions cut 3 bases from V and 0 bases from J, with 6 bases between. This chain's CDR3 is CASSFYSSGNTIYF. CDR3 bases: TGTGCCAGCAGTTTTTACAGCTCTGGAAACACCATATATTTT.

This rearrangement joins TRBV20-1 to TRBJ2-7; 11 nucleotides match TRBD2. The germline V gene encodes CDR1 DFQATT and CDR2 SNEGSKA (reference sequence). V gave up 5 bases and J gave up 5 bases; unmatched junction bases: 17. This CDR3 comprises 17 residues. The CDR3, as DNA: TGCAGTGCTCTATCCCTATTAGCGGGAGGGCCTCGGGACGAGCAGTACTTC. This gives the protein CSALSLLAGGPRDEQYF.

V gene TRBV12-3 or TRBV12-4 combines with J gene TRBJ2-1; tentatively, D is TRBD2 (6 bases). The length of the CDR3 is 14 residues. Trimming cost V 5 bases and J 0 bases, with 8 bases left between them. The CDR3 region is CASSGLPSYNEQFF. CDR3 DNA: TGTGCCAGCAGTGGACTACCCTCCTACAATGAGCAGTTCTTC.

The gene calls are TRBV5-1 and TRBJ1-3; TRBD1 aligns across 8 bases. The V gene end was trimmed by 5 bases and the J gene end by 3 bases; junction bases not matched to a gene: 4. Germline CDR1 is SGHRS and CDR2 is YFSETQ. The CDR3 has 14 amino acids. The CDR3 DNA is TGCGCCAGCAGTTTTGGGACAGGTGGAAACACCATATATTTT. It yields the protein CASSFGTGGNTIYF.

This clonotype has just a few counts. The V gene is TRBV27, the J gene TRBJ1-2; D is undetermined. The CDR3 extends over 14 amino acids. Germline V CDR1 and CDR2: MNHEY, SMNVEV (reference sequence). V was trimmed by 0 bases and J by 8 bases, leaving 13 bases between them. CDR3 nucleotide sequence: TGTGCCAGCAGTTTATCGGAACAGCGCGGAGGCTACACCTTC. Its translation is CASSLSEQRGGYTF.

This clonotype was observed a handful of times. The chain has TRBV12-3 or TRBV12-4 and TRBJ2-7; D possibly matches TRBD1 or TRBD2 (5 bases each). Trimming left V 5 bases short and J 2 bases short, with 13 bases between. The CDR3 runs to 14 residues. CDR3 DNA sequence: TGTGCCAGCAGTCTAAGGGACCTCGCCTACGAGCAGTACTTC. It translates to CASSLRDLAYEQYF.

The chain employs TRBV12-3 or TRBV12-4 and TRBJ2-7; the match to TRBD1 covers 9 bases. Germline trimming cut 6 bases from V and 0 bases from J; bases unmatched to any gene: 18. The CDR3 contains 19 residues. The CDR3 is CASSRGDRVPKWGSYEQYF. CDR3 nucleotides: TGTGCCAGCAGCCGCGGGGACAGGGTCCCCAAGTGGGGCTCCTACGAGCAGTACTTC.

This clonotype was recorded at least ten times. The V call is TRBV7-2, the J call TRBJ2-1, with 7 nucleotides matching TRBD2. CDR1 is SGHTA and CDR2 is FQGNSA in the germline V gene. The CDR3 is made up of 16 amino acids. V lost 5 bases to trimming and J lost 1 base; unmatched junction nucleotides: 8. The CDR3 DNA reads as TGTGCCAGCAGCCGAGCCCCTAGCGGATCCTACAATGAGCAGTTCTTC. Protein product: CASSRAPSGSYNEQFF.

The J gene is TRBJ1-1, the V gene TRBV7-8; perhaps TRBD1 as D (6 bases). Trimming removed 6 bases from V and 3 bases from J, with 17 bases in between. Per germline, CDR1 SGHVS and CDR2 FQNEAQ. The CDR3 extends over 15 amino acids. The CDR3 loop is CASRVQGAVDTEAFF. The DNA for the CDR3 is TGTGCCAGCAGGGTACAGGGCGCAGTGGACACTGAAGCTTTCTTT.

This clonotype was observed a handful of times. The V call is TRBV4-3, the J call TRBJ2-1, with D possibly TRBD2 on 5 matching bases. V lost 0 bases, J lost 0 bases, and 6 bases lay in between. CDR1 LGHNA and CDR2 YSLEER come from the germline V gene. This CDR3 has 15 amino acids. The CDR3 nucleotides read TGCGCCAGCAGCCAAGAGGGGAGCTCCTACAATGAGCAGTTCTTC. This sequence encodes CASSQEGSSYNEQFF.

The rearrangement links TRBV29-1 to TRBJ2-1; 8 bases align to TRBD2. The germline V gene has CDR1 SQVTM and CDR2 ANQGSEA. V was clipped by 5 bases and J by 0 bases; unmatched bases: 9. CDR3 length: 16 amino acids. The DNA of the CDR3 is TGCAGCGTTTTATTAAGCGGGGGACTCTCCTACAATGAGCAGTTCTTC. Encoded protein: CSVLLSGGLSYNEQFF.

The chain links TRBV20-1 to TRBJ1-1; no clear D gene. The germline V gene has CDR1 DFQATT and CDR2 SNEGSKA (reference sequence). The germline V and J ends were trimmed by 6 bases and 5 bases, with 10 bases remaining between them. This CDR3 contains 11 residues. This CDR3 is CSARRVTEAFF. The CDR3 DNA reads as TGCAGTGCCCGGAGGGTGACTGAAGCTTTCTTT.

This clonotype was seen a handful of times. CDR3 in amino acids: CASSLGTVGEAFF. The CDR3 DNA sequence: TGTGCCAGCAGCTTAGGGACAGTCGGGGAAGCTTTCTTT. The gene calls are TRBV5-5 and TRBJ1-1; 7 bases agree with TRBD1. Germline-derived CDR1 and CDR2 are SGHKS and YYEKEE (reference sequence). After removal of 2 bases from V and 8 bases from J, the junction contained 6 bases not matched to a gene. CDR3 length equals 13 residues.

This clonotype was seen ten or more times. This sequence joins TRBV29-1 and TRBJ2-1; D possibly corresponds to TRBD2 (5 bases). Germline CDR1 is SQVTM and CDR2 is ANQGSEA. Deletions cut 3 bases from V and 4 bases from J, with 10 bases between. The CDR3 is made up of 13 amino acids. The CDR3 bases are TGCAGCGTTGAGATTTTAGCGTACAATGAGCAGTTCTTC. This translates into CSVEILAYNEQFF.

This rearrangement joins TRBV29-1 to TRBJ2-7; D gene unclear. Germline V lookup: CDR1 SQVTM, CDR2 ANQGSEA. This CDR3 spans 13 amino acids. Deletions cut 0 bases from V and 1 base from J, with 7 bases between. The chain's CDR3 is CSVEESRSYEQYF. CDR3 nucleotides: TGCAGCGTTGAAGAGTCCAGGTCCTACGAGCAGTACTTC.